This is a list of T cell receptor beta chains from one sample in a study of T-cell memory formation after mild COVID-19. One entry per CDR3 protein results from TCRdb running MiXCR on the 5' RACE reads. The data contain about 390,000 distinct CDR3 sequences, approximately 15% of them seen just once; the ten biggest clones take up 20% to 25%. Sequencing was done on a sample of PBMCs or a T cell subset sorted from them (not recorded which). These receptor sequences come from a man between 18 and 29 years old who had mild COVID-19 (a few samples of this study predate the infection). Cell type and time point are not known. The CDR3 runs from the conserved cysteine through the conserved F or W. A D gene is named only where the DNA matches it firmly. Rows give clone size only sometimes, using once, few, many, or a class for an expanded clone.

CASGRLTDTQYF	TGTGCCAGCGGACGACTCACAGATACGCAGTATTTT	TRBV5-6	TRBJ2-3	few	12	NA
CASSQDLGPYSPLHF	TGTGCCAGCAGCCAAGATTTGGGGCCTTATTCACCCCTCCACTTT	TRBV4-2	TRBJ1-6	NA	15	NA
CASSPSGDLVEKLFF	TGTGCCAGCAGCCCCTCAGGGGATCTGGTCGAAAAACTGTTTTTT	TRBV7-2	TRBJ1-4	many	15	NA
CASSSLTLNEQFF	TGTGCCAGTAGTTCATTAACTCTGAATGAGCAGTTCTTC	TRBV19	TRBJ2-1	few	13	NA
CSVDETQYF	TGCAGCGTTGACGAGACCCAGTACTTC	TRBV29-1	TRBJ2-5	few	9	NA
CASSLLVDRGLSTDTQYF	TGTGCCAGCAGCTTACTGGTGGACAGGGGTTTAAGCACAGATACGCAGTATTTT	TRBV7-3	TRBJ2-3	NA	18	TRBD1
CASSPTGEAQPQHF	TGTGCCAGCAGCCCCACAGGGGAGGCTCAGCCCCAGCATTTT	TRBV7-6	TRBJ1-5	NA	14	TRBD1
CASSSGQGGDEKLFF	TGTGCCAGCAGTTCCGGACAGGGGGGTGATGAAAAACTGTTTTTT	TRBV6-2/TRBV6-3	TRBJ1-4	few	15	TRBD1
CASRAGGQSTDTQYF	TGTGCCAGCAGGGCTGGAGGACAGAGCACAGATACGCAGTATTTT	TRBV5-6	TRBJ2-3	NA	15	NA
CASSRLAGGLYEQFF	TGTGCCAGCAGCCGACTAGCGGGGGGGCTATATGAGCAGTTCTTC	TRBV7-9	TRBJ2-1	NA	15	TRBD2
CASSQTGGMGMGELFF	TGCGCCAGCAGCCAAACCGGCGGGATGGGGATGGGGGAGCTGTTTTTT	TRBV4-1	TRBJ2-2	few	16	NA
CASSRGWADGELFF	TGTGCCAGCAGCAGAGGGTGGGCAGACGGGGAGCTGTTTTTT	TRBV7-2	TRBJ2-2	few	14	NA
CASSRSGGHTRREAFF	TGTGCCAGCAGCCGCTCCGGGGGACATACTCGTCGGGAAGCTTTCTTT	TRBV6-2/TRBV6-3	TRBJ1-1	NA	16	NA
CASSQQGGNTEAFF	TGTGCCAGCAGCCAACAGGGAGGGAACACTGAAGCTTTCTTT	TRBV12-3/TRBV12-4	TRBJ1-1	NA	14	NA
CSVEEGNQPQHF	TGCAGCGTTGAAGAGGGGAATCAGCCCCAGCATTTT	TRBV29-1	TRBJ1-5	NA	12	NA
CASSSDINYGYTF	TGCGCCAGCAGCTCCGACATTAACTATGGCTACACCTTC	TRBV5-1	TRBJ1-2	NA	13	NA
CASSQEGNSYEQYF	TGCGCCAGCAGCCAAGAAGGAAATTCCTACGAGCAGTACTTC	TRBV4-3	TRBJ2-7	few	14	NA
CASSLARGEESTEAFF	TGTGCCAGCAGTTTAGCGCGGGGGGAAGAGAGCACTGAAGCTTTCTTT	TRBV12-3/TRBV12-4	TRBJ1-1	NA	16	NA
CASSLVGANPIQYF	TGCGCCAGCAGCTTGGTAGGGGCTAATCCCATTCAGTACTTC	TRBV5-1	TRBJ2-4	many	14	NA
CASRASTSGQETQYF	TGTGCCAGCAGAGCATCTACGAGCGGGCAAGAGACCCAGTACTTC	TRBV2	TRBJ2-5	NA	15	NA
CASSRGTGFYGYTF	TGCGCCAGCAGCCGAGGGACAGGGTTCTATGGCTACACCTTC	TRBV5-1	TRBJ1-2	NA	14	TRBD1
CSASRQGRTEAFF	TGCAGTGCTTCCCGGCAGGGTCGGACTGAAGCTTTCTTT	TRBV20-1	TRBJ1-1	few	13	NA
CASSSYFTDTQYF	TGCGCCAGCAGCTCTTACTTCACAGATACGCAGTATTTT	TRBV5-1	TRBJ2-3	NA	13	NA
CASSISVGGTARSPLHF	TGTGCCAGTAGTATCTCAGTCGGGGGCACCGCTCGTTCACCCCTCCACTTT	TRBV19	TRBJ1-6	few	17	NA
CASSFGGRRSEQYF	TGTGCCAGCAGTTTTGGGGGAAGGAGGTCCGAGCAGTACTTC	TRBV12-3/TRBV12-4	TRBJ2-7	NA	14	NA
CASSPPGTDILNEQYF	TGTGCCAGCTCACCCCCCGGGACAGATATCCTAAACGAGCAGTACTTC	TRBV18	TRBJ2-7	NA	16	TRBD1
CASEGAGEGPNEKLFF	TGTGCCAGCGAAGGGGCAGGGGAAGGGCCTAATGAAAAACTGTTTTTT	TRBV12-3/TRBV12-4	TRBJ1-4	NA	16	NA
CASSLVARSTNTGELFF	TGCGCCAGCAGCTTGGTGGCCAGGAGCACGAACACCGGGGAGCTGTTTTTT	TRBV5-1	TRBJ2-2	few	17	NA
CASSLGMTGLYGYTF	TGCGCCAGCAGCTTGGGGATGACAGGGTTATATGGCTACACCTTC	TRBV5-1	TRBJ1-2	NA	15	TRBD1
CASSSDLGGYTF	TGTGCCAGCAGTTCGGACCTAGGGGGCTACACCTTC	TRBV6-5	TRBJ1-2	NA	12	NA
CASSFGPGGYTF	TGTGCCAGCAGCTTTGGGCCCGGGGGCTACACCTTC	TRBV11-2	TRBJ1-2	NA	12	NA
CASSLGDLRGSPLHF	TGTGCCAGCAGCTTAGGGGACCTACGCGGATCACCCCTCCACTTT	TRBV7-2	TRBJ1-6	few	15	NA
CASSRYYRDTEAFF	TGTGCCAGTAGTAGATATTACCGGGACACTGAAGCTTTCTTT	TRBV19	TRBJ1-1	NA	14	NA
CASSLDPGEEAFF	TGCGCCAGCAGCTTGGACCCCGGGGAGGAAGCTTTCTTT	TRBV5-1	TRBJ1-1	NA	13	NA
CASSSAATNEKLFF	TGTGCCAGCAGTTCCGCGGCAACTAATGAAAAACTGTTTTTT	TRBV6-5	TRBJ1-4	few	14	NA
CASSLTASGVDTQYF	TGTGCCAGCAGCTTAACCGCTAGCGGGGTGGATACGCAGTATTTT	TRBV7-3	TRBJ2-3	few	15	TRBD2
CASSWDVAYEQYF	TGTGCCAGCAGCTGGGACGTAGCCTACGAGCAGTACTTC	TRBV7-2	TRBJ2-7	NA	13	NA
CASSQTDAASSGNTIYF	TGTGCCAGCAGCCAAACGGACGCCGCGAGCTCTGGAAACACCATATATTTT	TRBV11-2	TRBJ1-3	many	17	NA
CASSLLLGQGNNYGYTF	TGTGCCAGCAGCTTACTACTCGGACAGGGAAATAACTATGGCTACACCTTC	TRBV7-9	TRBJ1-2	NA	17	TRBD1
CASSLVPAGSSGNTIYF	TGTGCCAGCAGCTTAGTACCGGCGGGCTCCTCTGGAAACACCATATATTTT	TRBV7-6	TRBJ1-3	NA	17	NA
CASSYVTSGTDTQYF	TGTGCCAGCAGTTACGTGACTAGCGGCACAGATACGCAGTATTTT	TRBV6-5	TRBJ2-3	few	15	TRBD2
CSASTGRIYNSPLHF	TGCAGTGCTAGTACAGGGAGGATCTATAATTCACCCCTCCACTTT	TRBV20-1	TRBJ1-6	NA	15	NA
CASSRDRGTSDGYTF	TGCGCCAGCAGCAGGGACAGAGGCACGTCGGATGGCTACACCTTC	TRBV4-1	TRBJ1-2	few	15	TRBD1
CASSLLGGVVPFNHEQFF	TGTGCCAGCAGTCTACTTGGGGGGGTTGTCCCTTTCAACCATGAGCAGTTCTTC	TRBV6-2/TRBV6-3	TRBJ2-1	few	18	TRBD2
CASSSRRDLAGGTQYF	TGTGCCAGCAGCTCTCGAAGGGACCTAGCGGGTGGTACGCAGTATTTT	TRBV7-2	TRBJ2-3	many	16	TRBD2
CASREGTADSYNEQFF	TGTGCCAGCAGAGAAGGGACAGCTGATTCCTACAATGAGCAGTTCTTC	TRBV5-4	TRBJ2-1	few	16	TRBD1
CASSGESGVRTDTQYF	TGTGCCAGCAGCGGGGAGAGCGGGGTGCGCACAGATACGCAGTATTTT	TRBV5-6	TRBJ2-3	NA	16	TRBD2
CASSLSSGADTQYF	TGCGCCAGCAGCTTGTCTAGCGGGGCAGATACGCAGTATTTT	TRBV5-1	TRBJ2-3	few	14	TRBD2
CASSRGGPYGYTF	TGTGCCAGCAGCCGCGGGGGCCCCTATGGCTACACCTTC	TRBV7-9	TRBJ1-2	NA	13	NA
CATERDGDGEKLFF	TGTGCCACTGAGCGGGATGGGGACGGTGAAAAACTGTTTTTT	TRBV7-9	TRBJ1-4	few	14	NA
CASRGAGPRTDTQYF	TGCGCCAGCAGAGGAGCTGGCCCCCGGACAGATACGCAGTATTTT	TRBV5-1	TRBJ2-3	few	15	NA
CAISPDGSGANVLTF	TGTGCCATCAGTCCGGACGGCTCTGGGGCCAACGTCCTGACTTTC	TRBV10-3	TRBJ2-6	NA	15	NA